The clone carrying this T cell receptor beta chain was detected a few times. Its antigen remains unknown. Deletions cut 5 bases from V and 5 bases from J, with 21 bases between. The CDR3 loop spans 15 amino acids. The germline CDR1 and CDR2 sequences are DFQATT and SNEGSKA (reference sequence). This entry is derived from a study of T-cell memory formation after mild COVID-19. Study conclusions and caveats: Some clones that responded turned up in pre-infection memory, which suggests that cross-reactive memory joined in.

TCRdb passed the 5' RACE reads through MiXCR, listing each CDR3 protein once. The sample shows 190,000 or so distinct CDR3 sequences, roughly a fifth of them seen only once. This chain uses TRBV20-1 with TRBJ2-5; D remains unclear. Input material: PBMCs or a T cell subset sorted from them (not recorded which). This receptor was obtained from an adult woman who had mild COVID-19 (a few samples of this study predate the infection). Cell type and time point are not known. The CDR3 DNA is TGCAGTGCTGGGCCTGGTGTGTTGGGGATGGAGACCCAGTACTTC. Its translation: CSAGPGVLGMETQYF.